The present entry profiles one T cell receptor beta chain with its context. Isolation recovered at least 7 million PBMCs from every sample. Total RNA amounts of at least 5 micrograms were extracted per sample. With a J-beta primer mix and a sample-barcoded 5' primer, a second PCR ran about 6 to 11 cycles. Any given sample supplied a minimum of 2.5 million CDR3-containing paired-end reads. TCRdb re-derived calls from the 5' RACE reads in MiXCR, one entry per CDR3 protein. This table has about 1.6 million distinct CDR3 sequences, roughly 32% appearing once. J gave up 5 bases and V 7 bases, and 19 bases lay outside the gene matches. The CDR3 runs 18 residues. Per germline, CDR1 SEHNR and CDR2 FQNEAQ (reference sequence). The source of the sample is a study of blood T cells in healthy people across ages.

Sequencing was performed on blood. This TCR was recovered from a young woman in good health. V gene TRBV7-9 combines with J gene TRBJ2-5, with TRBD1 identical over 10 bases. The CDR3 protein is CASNNSGWDRGGFETQYF. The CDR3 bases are TGTGCCAGCAACAATTCAGGCTGGGACAGGGGAGGCTTTGAGACCCAGTACTTC.